The clone carrying this T cell receptor (beta chain) was detected once. The data originate from a study of blood T cell repertoires in COVID-19. CDR3 length: 13 amino acids. Germline loops: CDR1 SGHRS, CDR2 YFSETQ. The V gene lost 3 bases and the J gene lost 5 bases, with 11 bases spanning the gap. The authors' processing: Quantification of nucleated cells was approximated via reference gene primer amplification. Here immunoSEQ multiplex PCR was the method, and the copy in TCRdb shows in-frame clones only, minus some. That table gives V, J and clone size, and the DNA gave D and trimming. Among 150,000 to 250,000 clones listed, 94% were seen once.

The specimen sequenced was peripheral blood. This chain connects TRBV5-1 to TRBJ2-5; tentative D call: TRBD2 (5 bases). The clonotype originates from a man aged 30-40 years with COVID-19, enrolled during active disease. The CDR3 DNA reads as TGCGCCAGCAGCTCGGCGGGCGGGGAGACCCAGTACTTC. This translates into CASSSAGGETQYF.